The entry below gives a single T cell receptor beta chain sequence along with its context. The antigen is undetermined. The repertoire was sequenced with immunoSEQ multiplex PCR; TCRdb's copy has only in-frame clones and lacks some. This sample has tens of thousands of clones, with more than 85% found just once. The CDR3 consists of 14 residues. V dropped 0 bases and J dropped 10 bases, with 13 bases sitting between them. Germline CDR1 reads GTSNPN; CDR2 reads SVGIG (reference sequence). The sample comes from a study of T cells in localized non-small cell lung cancer. General observations from the study: There was higher T cell clonality in uninvolved adjacent lung than in tumor, and it was highest there. Paired adjacent lung recovered a median about 60 of the top 100 tumor clones.

The V gene is TRBV30, the J gene TRBJ1-6; unclear D gene. The sample in question was peripheral blood, obtained before any cancer treatment. The TCR originated in a man aged 18-55 years with stage I lung adenocarcinoma. The CDR3 loop reads CAWSVAHLGSPLHF. CDR3 nucleotide sequence: TGTGCCTGGAGTGTTGCTCATCTCGGCTCACCCCTCCACTTT.